Listed below are T cell receptor beta chains from one sample, sequenced in a study of T cells after yellow fever vaccination. TCRdb re-called the 5' RACE reads through MiXCR, storing one row per CDR3 protein. The sample contains about 200,000 distinct CDR3 sequences, 3% to 4% of which appear only once. Here the sequenced sample was CD4+ T cells sorted from PBMCs, taken 10 days after the yellow fever booster vaccination. The receptors originated from a man younger than 30 who received the YFV17D yellow fever vaccine. The CDR3 runs from the conserved cysteine through the conserved F or W. The D gene is left open where the match is weak. Clone size is not always given. Where it is, it says once, few, many or a class for expanded clones.

few	TRBJ2-7	TRBD2	TRBV7-2	TGTGCCAGCAGCTTGAACCCAAGCGGGGGATCTAACTTC	CASSLNPSGGSNF
few	TRBJ2-2	-	TRBV19	TGTGCCATTGGGAAACAGACAGGCTTGGGTAACCGGGAGCTGTTTTTT	CAIGKQTGLGNRELFF
many	TRBJ1-6	TRBD1	TRBV7-9	TGTGCCAGCAGCTCCCTCGGACAGGGCGCCTCACCCCTCCACTTT	CASSSLGQGASPLHF
-	TRBJ2-3	TRBD2	TRBV5-1	TGCGCCAGCAGCCTGGGGCCTAGCGGGGGCACAGATACGCAGTATTTT	CASSLGPSGGTDTQYF
many	TRBJ1-6	-	TRBV9	TGTGCCAGCAGCGTAGTAGGAGGGGGGGGCTCACCCCTCCACTTT	CASSVVGGGGSPLHF
few	TRBJ2-5	-	TRBV12-3/TRBV12-4	TGTGCCAGCAGCCTAGAATGGGAGACCCAGTACTTC	CASSLEWETQYF
many	TRBJ2-7	TRBD1	TRBV10-3	TGTGCCATCGGGGGACAGAGCACCTACGAGCAGTACTTC	CAIGGQSTYEQYF
many	TRBJ2-1	-	TRBV5-1	TGCGCCAGCAGCTTGACGACGGAGACCTACAATGAGCAGTTCTTC	CASSLTTETYNEQFF
many	TRBJ2-3	-	TRBV9	TGTGCCAGCAGCGTAGCGGAGGATACGCAGTATTTT	CASSVAEDTQYF
few	TRBJ1-1	-	TRBV12-3/TRBV12-4	TGTGCCAGCAGTTTGCGGCACCAGAACACTGAAGCTTTCTTT	CASSLRHQNTEAFF
many	TRBJ2-4	-	TRBV5-1	TGCGCCAGCAGGGCAACAGGAAGTGGCAAAAACATTCAGTACTTC	CASRATGSGKNIQYF
many	TRBJ2-3	-	TRBV6-2/TRBV6-3	TGTGCCAGCAGTTACTCCGAGACCGACACAGATACGCAGTATTTT	CASSYSETDTDTQYF
many	TRBJ2-1	-	TRBV20-1	TGCAGTGCTATAGGTCGGAGGAGCTCCTACAATGAGCAGTTCTTC	CSAIGRRSSYNEQFF
few	TRBJ2-2	TRBD2	TRBV7-2	TGTGCCAGCAGCTTCTGGGGGACTAGCGGCCCTCCTGGGGAGCTGTTTTTT	CASSFWGTSGPPGELFF
many	TRBJ2-1	TRBD1	TRBV7-2	TGTGCCAGCAGGCCGCGGGCAGGGGGAAATGAGCAGTTCTTC	CASRPRAGGNEQFF
few	TRBJ2-5	TRBD1	TRBV4-1	TGCGCCAGCAGCCAAGGGACAGGGAGCCAAGAGACCCAGTACTTC	CASSQGTGSQETQYF
many	TRBJ2-5	TRBD2	TRBV20-1	TGCAGTGCTGTCCCACTAGCGGGGGGACCTACGGAGACCCAGTACTTC	CSAVPLAGGPTETQYF
many	TRBJ2-2	-	TRBV5-5	TGTGCCAGCAGCTTGGATTTCTATAGCGCGAACACCGGGGAGCTGTTTTTT	CASSLDFYSANTGELFF
-	TRBJ2-5	TRBD1	TRBV3-1	TGTGCCAGCAGCCCTCCGGGACAGAGGCAAGAGACCCAGTACTTC	CASSPPGQRQETQYF
-	TRBJ1-2	-	TRBV2	TGTGCCAGCAGTGAATATCCAGCTCCAGGGAGTGGCTACACCTTC	CASSEYPAPGSGYTF
many	TRBJ1-2	-	TRBV5-1	TGCGCCAGCAGCTTGAAGACAAACTATGGCTACACCTTC	CASSLKTNYGYTF
many	TRBJ1-1	-	TRBV2	TGTGCCAGCAGACGGACAGCAATTGAAGCTTTCTTT	CASRRTAIEAFF
few	TRBJ2-1	-	TRBV2	TGTGCCAGCAGTGAGAATGAGCAGTTCTTC	CASSENEQFF
many	TRBJ1-2	-	TRBV15	TGTGCCACCAGCAGACTAAACTATGGCTACACCTTC	CATSRLNYGYTF
many	TRBJ2-1	TRBD2	TRBV28	TGTGCCAGCAAGCGAAGCCGGGAGGATGAGCAGTTCTTC	CASKRSREDEQFF
-	TRBJ1-6	-	TRBV7-9	TGTGCCAGCAGCTCCAACTGGGGGCCCCTCCACTTT	CASSSNWGPLHF
few	TRBJ2-6	-	TRBV5-1	TGCGCCAGCAGCGGGAGACTACAGTTCCCTGGGGCCAACGTCCTGACTTTC	CASSGRLQFPGANVLTF
few	TRBJ1-3	-	TRBV7-2	TGTGCCAGCAGCGGACACAACTCTGGAAACACCATATATTTT	CASSGHNSGNTIYF
few	TRBJ2-5	-	TRBV12-3/TRBV12-4	TGTGCCAGCAGTGCGACGGGACTGCAAGAGACCCAGTACTTC	CASSATGLQETQYF
-	TRBJ1-2	-	TRBV7-9	TGTGCCAGCAGCTTAGCGGGAACGGGCCGCTTACGATCATATGGCTACACCTTC	CASSLAGTGRLRSYGYTF
-	TRBJ2-5	TRBD2	TRBV5-1	TGCGCCAGCAGCAGAGAGCGGGGGGGCCTGGAGACCCAGTACTTC	CASSRERGGLETQYF
many	TRBJ2-5	-	TRBV24-1	TGTGCCACCAGTGATTTTGGGGGGCGCGAGGAGACCCAGTACTTC	CATSDFGGREETQYF
many	TRBJ2-2	-	TRBV5-1	TGCGCCAGCAGCCCCGGTCGGGGGGCCGTTGCCGGGGAGCTGTTTTTT	CASSPGRGAVAGELFF
many	TRBJ1-1	-	TRBV11-3	TGTGCCAGCAGCCCGGGGGCTACTGAAGCTTTCTTT	CASSPGATEAFF
few	TRBJ1-6	-	TRBV5-1	TGCGCCAGCAGCTTGCGTATCGGGGGCAGGAATTCACCCCTCCACTTT	CASSLRIGGRNSPLHF
many	TRBJ1-2	TRBD1	TRBV19	TGTGCCATCAGGGACAGCAACCCCTATGGCTACACCTTC	CAIRDSNPYGYTF
-	TRBJ1-5	-	TRBV30	TGTGCCTGGAGCCCCAGGGATAGCAATCAGCCCCAGCATTTT	CAWSPRDSNQPQHF
many	TRBJ1-5	-	TRBV7-9	TGTGCCAGCAGCTTAGCCCCCAACAGGGTCTGGGGCAATCAGCCCCAGCATTTT	CASSLAPNRVWGNQPQHF
-	TRBJ1-5	-	TRBV7-8	TGTGCCAGCAGCTTAAGGGGGTTGGAGCAGCCCCAGCATTTT	CASSLRGLEQPQHF
-	TRBJ2-3	-	TRBV20-1	TGCAGTGCTTACAGGGGAGGCGCAGATACGCAGTATTTT	CSAYRGGADTQYF
few	TRBJ2-5	-	TRBV5-6	TGTGCCAGCAGCTTGGGATTGGGCAGTTACCAAGAGACCCAGTACTTC	CASSLGLGSYQETQYF
-	TRBJ2-2	-	TRBV23-1	TGCGCCAGCAGGGACGGATGGGACACCGGGGAGCTGTTTTTT	CASRDGWDTGELFF
few	TRBJ2-7	-	TRBV7-2	TGTGCCAGCAGCTCCATTGGGCGGGCCTACGAGCAGTACTTC	CASSSIGRAYEQYF
many	TRBJ1-2	TRBD1	TRBV5-6	TGTGCCAGCAGCCCGCGGACAGGGGCTAACTATGGCTACACCTTC	CASSPRTGANYGYTF
-	TRBJ2-5	-	TRBV20-1	TGCAGTGCTAGAGATCGGAGGGGGCTAGAGACCCAGTACTTC	CSARDRRGLETQYF
few	TRBJ1-2	TRBD1	TRBV6-5	TGTGCCAGCAGTTACGCGGACAGGGGATATGGCTACACCTTC	CASSYADRGYGYTF